This passage covers 9 T cell receptor beta chains from one sample sequenced in a study of blood T cell repertoires in COVID-19. The method was immunoSEQ multiplex PCR; TCRdb's version includes in-frame clones alone and lacks a portion of them. The sample carries more than 150,000 clones, approximately 84% recorded once. The sample taken for sequencing was peripheral blood. These receptors came from a human donor in a cohort sampled during active COVID-19.

CDR3 residues: CASSLPQGGVTEAFF. In DNA form, the CDR3 reads TGCGCCAGCAGCTTGCCGCAGGGTGGAGTCACTGAAGCTTTCTTT. The V and J genes are TRBV5-1 and TRBJ1-1, with D maybe TRBD1 (5 bases). Trimming pared 1 base from V and 4 bases from J, leaving 14 bases between. CDR1 is SGHRS, CDR2 YFSETQ, per germline. This CDR3 is built from 15 residues. Variable domain in full (rest from reference TRBV5-1 and TRBJ1-1): KAGVTQTPRYLIKTRGQQVTLSCSPISGHRSVSWYQQTPGQGLQFLFEYFSETQRNKGNFPGRFSGRQFSNSRSEMNVSTLELGDSALYLCASSLPQGGVTEAFFGQGTRLTVV.

This chain uses TRBV7-2 with TRBJ1-6, with 8 bases lining up with TRBD1. The CDR3 loop spans 18 amino acids. The V segment lost 4 bases and the J segment 3 bases; nucleotides outside the gene matches: 11. Germline CDR1 SGHTA, CDR2 FQGNSA. CDR3 residues: CASSSPRAGTGYNSPLHF. CDR3 DNA sequence: TGTGCCAGCAGCTCCCCAAGGGCCGGGACAGGCTATAATTCACCCCTCCACTTT.

The gene calls are TRBV7-9 and TRBJ2-1; D possibly corresponds to TRBD2 (5 bases). Trimming removed 5 bases from V and 5 bases from J, with 13 bases in between. The CDR3 is 14 amino acids. Per germline, CDR1 SEHNR and CDR2 FQNEAQ (reference sequence). CDR3 in amino acids: CASSNTDGNNEQFF. The CDR3 nucleotides read TGTGCCAGCAGCAACACAGACGGGAACAATGAGCAGTTCTTC. Full variable domain (remainder filled in from reference TRBV7-9 and TRBJ2-1): DTGVSQNPRHKITKRGQNVTFRCDPISEHNRLYWYRQTLGQGPEFLTYFQNEAQLEKSRLLSDRFSAERPKGSFSTLEIQRTEQGDSAMYLCASSNTDGNNEQFFGPGTRLTVL.

This sequence joins TRBV19 and TRBJ1-1; D possibly corresponds to TRBD1 (5 bases). The length of the CDR3 is 12 residues. Trimming took off 6 bases at V and 1 base at J, with 6 bases between the two ends. The V gene's germline CDR1 is LNHDA and CDR2 SQIVND (reference sequence). CDR3 region: CASRDRNTEAFF. CDR3 DNA: TGTGCCAGTAGAGACAGGAACACTGAAGCTTTCTTT.

V is TRBV27 and J is TRBJ2-6; D gene unclear. Trimming cost V 4 bases and J 0 bases, with 7 bases left between them. This CDR3 contains 15 residues. Germline V CDR1 and CDR2: MNHEY, SMNVEV (reference sequence). CDR3 sequence reads: CASSWAASGANVLTF. The CDR3 DNA is TGTGCCAGCAGTTGGGCTGCCTCTGGGGCCAACGTCCTGACTTTC.

The chain has TRBV13 and TRBJ1-1; a possible D gene is TRBD1 (6 bases). Trimming cost V 8 bases and J 6 bases, with 22 bases left between them. The CDR3 covers 15 residues. CDR1 is PRHDT and CDR2 is FYEKMQ in the germline V gene (reference sequence). The CDR3, as DNA: TGTGCCAGCCTTAAACAGGGCCAAATCAAGTCTGAAGCTTTCTTT. Amino acid sequence: CASLKQGQIKSEAFF. Using reference TRBV13 and TRBJ1-1 for the parts outside the CDR3, the full variable domain is AAGVIQSPRHLIKEKRETATLKCYPIPRHDTVYWYQQGPGQDPQFLISFYEKMQSDKGSIPDRFSAQQFSDYHSELNMSSLELGDSALYFCASLKQGQIKSEAFFGQGTRLTVV.

The table lists this clone with a few counts. The chain links TRBV18 to TRBJ1-1; 7 bases fit TRBD1. V lost 6 bases and J lost 6; bases outside the gene matches: 10. CDR3 length equals 14 residues. Germline values: CDR1 KGHSH, CDR2 LQKENI. The DNA for the CDR3 is TGTGCCAGCTCCTCCCAAGGGGGCTTCGCTGAAGCTTTCTTT. As protein: CASSSQGGFAEAFF.

Here the CDR3 DNA reads TGTGCCAGTAGTATGTTGTCCGGTAGCAATCAGCCCCAGCATTTT. This gives the protein CASSMLSGSNQPQHF. The genes are TRBV19 and TRBJ1-5; no definite D call. There are 15 residues in the CDR3. Germline assignment: CDR1 LNHDA and CDR2 SQIVND (reference sequence). The V end was cut by 3 bases, the J end by 0 bases, with 9 bases between.

The chain has TRBV6-1 and TRBJ1-1; a weak D match, TRBD1 (6 bases). Germline values: CDR1 MNHNS, CDR2 SASEGT. V was shortened by 3 bases and J by 1 base, with 9 bases between the two germline ends. The length of the CDR3 is 14 residues. CDR3: CASSDRGRNTEAFF. The CDR3 nucleotides read TGTGCCAGCAGTGACAGGGGAAGGAACACTGAAGCTTTCTTT.